This entry lists 32 T cell receptor beta chains sequenced from one sample in a study of cytomegalovirus exposure and HLA in healthy donors. Primers included in the PCR were 60 Vbeta and 13 Jbeta primers. Clones were sequenced by immunoSEQ multiplex PCR, and TCRdb holds only the in-frame ones, with some missing. The table lists 150,000 to 200,000 clones, 77% of them singletons, with approximately 1.8% in the top ten. Sequencing was performed on PBMCs. The receptors were sampled from a woman younger than 45 in good health and CMV-seronegative.

The chain joins TRBV30 to TRBJ2-7, with D possibly matching TRBD1 (6 bases). Germline V gene data show CDR1 as GTSNPN and CDR2 as SVGIG (reference sequence). V was trimmed by 4 bases and J by 4 bases, leaving 11 bases between them. The CDR3 contains 12 residues. The CDR3 bases are TGTGCCTGGAATGGGGGCGGGTACGAGCAGTACTTC. It encodes CAWNGGGYEQYF.

This clone was observed a handful of times. Relative to the germline gene, one junction end is altered; a read error may explain this. V is TRBV7-9 and J is TRBJ2-1; D unclear. CDR1 is SEHNR and CDR2 is FQNEAQ in the germline V gene (reference sequence). The CDR3 is 17 amino acids. The CDR3 loop reads CSSSPPPRFGPYNEQFF. CDR3 coding DNA: TGTTCCAGCAGCCCGCCCCCCCGTTTTGGGCCCTACAATGAGCAGTTCTTC. Using reference TRBV7-9 and TRBJ2-1 for the parts outside the CDR3, the full variable domain is DTGVSQNPRHKITKRGQNVTFRCDPISEHNRLYWYRQTLGQGPEFLTYFQNEAQLEKSRLLSDRFSAERPKGSFSTLEIQRTEQGDSAMYLCSSSPPPRFGPYNEQFFGPGTRLTVL.

This clone was recorded a few times. This chain uses TRBV4-2 with TRBJ2-7; 10 positions agree with TRBD2. J was trimmed by 2 bases and V by 1 base; bases with no gene match: 5. The CDR3 has 16 amino acids. Germline CDR1 and CDR2: LGHNA and YNFKEQ. Here the CDR3 DNA reads TGTGCCAGCAGCCAAGCCACAGCGGGAGGGCCCTACGAGCAGTACTTC. Protein product: CASSQATAGGPYEQYF.

The chain employs TRBV5-1 and TRBJ2-5, with 11 bases that match TRBD2. J lost 5 bases, V lost 0 bases, and 9 bases had no gene match. This CDR3 is built from 17 residues. In germline, CDR1 is SGHRS, CDR2 YFSETQ. The CDR3 loop reads CASSLAGLAGGGETQYF. The DNA of the CDR3 is TGCGCCAGCAGCTTGGCCGGGCTAGCGGGAGGAGGGGAGACCCAGTACTTC.

This clone is a singleton in its sample. V gene TRBV6-1 combines with J gene TRBJ1-1; 8 bases agree with TRBD1. With V trimmed by 4 bases and J by 7 bases, 5 bases remained unmatched. CDR1 is MNHNS and CDR2 is SASEGT in the germline V gene. There are 13 residues in the CDR3. CDR3 protein: CASSVDREGEAFF. The DNA for the CDR3 is TGTGCCAGCAGTGTGGACAGGGAGGGTGAAGCTTTCTTT.

The V call is TRBV7-8, the J call TRBJ2-1; 9 nucleotides agree with TRBD2. Looked up from germline, CDR1 is SGHVS and CDR2 is FQNEAQ. Germline trimming cut 0 bases from V and 2 bases from J; bases unmatched to any gene: 8. The CDR3 extends over 18 amino acids. This chain's CDR3 is CASSLAFIAGVPYNEQFF. In DNA form, the CDR3 reads TGTGCCAGCAGCTTAGCCTTCATAGCGGGGGTGCCCTACAATGAGCAGTTCTTC. Complete variable domain (other parts from reference TRBV7-8 and TRBJ2-1): GAGVSQSPRYKVAKRGQDVALRCDPISGHVSLFWYQQALGQGPEFLTYFQNEAQLDKSGLPSDRFFAERPEGSVSTLKIQRTQQEDSAVYLCASSLAFIAGVPYNEQFFGPGTRLTVL.

The chain has TRBV19 and TRBJ2-3; TRBD1 agrees at 12 bases. The trim removed 5 bases at V and 2 bases at J, leaving 8 bases unmatched. The CDR3 extends over 17 amino acids. From germline, CDR1 is LNHDA and CDR2 SQIVND (reference sequence). The CDR3 loop reads CASSVRDRGRDTDTQYF. The CDR3 DNA follows: TGTGCCAGTAGTGTCCGGGACAGGGGGCGAGACACAGATACGCAGTATTTT.

This clone came up once. The gene calls are TRBV4-3 and TRBJ2-1; D gene uncertain. Germline values: CDR1 LGHNA, CDR2 YSLEER. V lost 2 bases, J lost 12 bases, and 14 bases lay in between. CDR3 size: 13 residues. CDR3 protein: CASSQSLALWQFF. CDR3 in DNA: TGCGCCAGCAGCCAATCGTTAGCCCTCTGGCAGTTCTTC.

The chain couples TRBV7-6 to TRBJ2-5; 9 bases map to TRBD2. Germline V gene sequence: CDR1 SGHVS, CDR2 FNYEAQ. After removal of 5 bases from V and 2 bases from J, the junction contained 6 bases not matched to a gene. The CDR3 has 15 residues. The CDR3 DNA is TGTGCCAGCAGCCCAGGGACTAGCAAACAAGAGACCCAGTACTTC. Protein: CASSPGTSKQETQYF. The whole variable domain, remainder taken from reference TRBV7-6 and TRBJ2-5, is GAGVSQSPRYKVTKRGQDVALRCDPISGHVSLYWYRQALGQGPEFLTYFNYEAQQDKSGLPNDRFSAERPEGSISTLTIQRTEQRDSAMYRCASSPGTSKQETQYFGPGTRLLVL.

The chain has TRBV5-4 and TRBJ1-2; no clear D gene. The V gene's germline CDR1 is SGHNT and CDR2 YYREEE (reference sequence). V lost 3 bases to trimming and J lost 5 bases, with 8 bases between them. The CDR3 has 12 residues. The CDR3: CASSSGSYGYTF. CDR3 DNA sequence: TGTGCCAGCAGCTCGGGTTCATATGGCTACACCTTC. Drawing the rest from reference TRBV5-4 and TRBJ1-2, the complete variable domain is ETGVTQSPTHLIKTRGQQVTLRCSSQSGHNTVSWYQQALGQGPQFIFQYYREEENGRGNFPPRFSGLQFPNYSSELNVNALELDDSALYLCASSSGSYGYTFGSGTRLTVV.

The chain links TRBV10-2 to TRBJ1-1; no firm D call. Germline V lookup: CDR1 WSHSY, CDR2 SAAADI. Between the trimmed V and J ends, which lost 7 bases and 6 bases, there was a span of 18 bases. The CDR3 consists of 14 residues. CDR3 sequence (DNA): TGCGCCAGCACTATACCCAGCGACCTACCTGAAGCTTTCTTT. It translates to CASTIPSDLPEAFF.

The CDR3 protein is CASSDRGTTNSPLHF. For the CDR3, the DNA is TGCGCCAGCAGTGACAGGGGGACAACTAATTCACCCCTCCACTTT. The chain links TRBV5-1 to TRBJ1-6; 9 positions match TRBD1. Germline V gives CDR1 SGHRS, CDR2 YFSETQ. The CDR3 covers 15 residues. With 5 bases clipped from V and 6 bases from J, the junction kept 6 bases outside the gene matches.

The J gene is TRBJ2-7, the V gene TRBV7-9; 8 bases align to TRBD1. Germline V gene sequence: CDR1 SEHNR, CDR2 FQNEAQ (reference sequence). Trimming removed 4 bases from V and 2 bases from J; junction bases left unmatched: 10. The CDR3 length is 16 residues. CDR3 sequence (DNA): TGTGCCAGCAGCTGGCCACCGGGACAGGCCCCCTACGAGCAGTACTTC. Protein: CASSWPPGQAPYEQYF.

The chain recombines TRBV19 with TRBJ1-1; D is uncertain. CDR3 length: 15 residues. Looked up from germline, CDR1 is LNHDA and CDR2 is SQIVND (reference sequence). With 3 bases removed from V and 0 bases from J, the gap between germline ends came to 11 bases. CDR3: CASSISQLMNTEAFF. Written as DNA, the CDR3 is TGTGCCAGTAGTATCTCACAGCTCATGAACACTGAAGCTTTCTTT.

V and J are TRBV5-1 and TRBJ2-7; 8 bases map to TRBD2. J was trimmed by 3 bases and V by 6 bases; bases with no gene match: 14. This CDR3 is built from 16 residues. Germline V gene lookup returns CDR1 SGHRS and CDR2 YFSETQ. For the CDR3, the DNA is TGCGCCAGCACTTTTGGCGCAGCGGGGGCTAACTACGAGCAGTACTTC. Its protein product is CASTFGAAGANYEQYF.

The chain links TRBV19 to TRBJ2-1; 10 nucleotides match TRBD2. This CDR3 has 15 amino acids. Germline CDR1 LNHDA, CDR2 SQIVND (reference sequence). With 4 bases clipped from V and 2 bases from J, the junction kept 2 bases outside the gene matches. CDR3 residues: CASSKGTSAYNEQFF. CDR3 nucleotides: TGTGCCAGTAGTAAAGGGACTAGCGCCTACAATGAGCAGTTCTTC.

The V gene is TRBV7-2, the J gene TRBJ1-1; a weak D match, TRBD1 (6 bases). CDR1 is SGHTA and CDR2 is FQGNSA in the germline V gene. With 5 bases removed from V and 3 bases from J, the gap between germline ends came to 19 bases. The CDR3 totals 16 residues. The CDR3 DNA sequence: TGTGCCAGCAGCCACCCGAACAGGGTAATGGACACTGAAGCTTTCTTT. This gives the protein CASSHPNRVMDTEAFF. Filled out from reference TRBV7-2 and TRBJ1-1, the complete variable domain reads GAGVSQSPSNKVTEKGKDVELRCDPISGHTALYWYRQSLGQGLEFLIYFQGNSAPDKSGLPSDRFSAERTGGSVSTLTIQRTQQEDSAVYLCASSHPNRVMDTEAFFGQGTRLTVV.

The V gene is TRBV30, the J gene TRBJ1-4; 7 bases are shared with TRBD1. V was clipped by 0 bases and J by 7 bases; unmatched bases: 17. The length of the CDR3 is 18 residues. CDR1 is GTSNPN and CDR2 is SVGIG in the germline V gene (reference sequence). CDR3 sequence (DNA): TGTGCCTGGAGTGTACCCGAAAGCTACAGGGGTCGCGGTGAAAAACTGTTTTTT. Translation: CAWSVPESYRGRGEKLFF.

The chain is built from TRBV7-3 and TRBJ1-2; no reliable D call. Trimming stripped 2 bases from V and 2 bases from J, with 6 bases between. The CDR3 extends over 13 amino acids. Per the germline V gene, CDR1 is SGHTA and CDR2 is FQGTGA. CDR3 protein: CASSLGLNYGYTF. The CDR3 coding sequence is TGTGCCAGCAGCTTAGGACTAAACTATGGCTACACCTTC.

The chain couples TRBV11-3 to TRBJ2-1, with unresolved D. The CDR3 consists of 13 residues. Germline CDR1 SGHNT, CDR2 YENEEA. Trimming shortened V by 1 base and J by 10 bases, and 11 bases separated the two germline ends. This CDR3 reads CASSLVAIGEQFF. The CDR3, as DNA: TGTGCCAGCAGCTTAGTAGCCATTGGGGAGCAGTTCTTC.

The chain links TRBV27 to TRBJ1-1, with TRBD1 matching 7 bases. In germline, CDR1 is MNHEY, CDR2 SMNVEV (reference sequence). CDR3 length: 15 residues. The V gene end was trimmed by 7 bases and the J gene end by 1 base; junction bases not matched to a gene: 9. The CDR3 nucleotides read TGTGCCAGCACTAGAATGGACAGGCGGAACACTGAAGCTTTCTTT. Translating gives CASTRMDRRNTEAFF.

V and J are TRBV10-3 and TRBJ1-2; possibly TRBD1 for D (6 bases). V was pared by 4 bases and J by 7 bases, with 22 bases between. The germline gives CDR1 ENHRY, CDR2 SYGVKD. The CDR3 is 16 amino acids. Here the CDR3 reads CAISANAVRGGGGYTF. CDR3 nucleotides: TGTGCCATCAGTGCTAATGCGGTCCGGGGAGGGGGTGGCTACACCTTC.

The CDR3 loop reads CASSQGGETQYF. CDR3 coding DNA: TGTGCCAGCAGCCAAGGGGGAGAGACCCAGTACTTC. V and J are TRBV27 and TRBJ2-5; D is possibly TRBD1 (6 bases). The germline gives CDR1 MNHEY, CDR2 SMNVEV (reference sequence). This CDR3 contains 12 residues. Trimming removed 6 bases at V and 4 bases at J, with 9 bases between.

A note on this clone: Mismatch with germline at one junction end may stem from a read error. V usage is TRBV7-7 and J usage is TRBJ2-5, with 13 bases identical to TRBD2. The CDR3 has 15 residues. In germline, CDR1 is SSHAT, CDR2 FNYEAQ (reference sequence). The CDR3 region has the DNA TGTGCTAGCAGTGGGACTAGCGGGGCCCAAGAGACCCAGTACTTC. Translation gives CASSGTSGAQETQYF.

The V and J genes are TRBV30 and TRBJ1-5; 7 bases match TRBD1. This CDR3 comprises 14 residues. Germline assignment: CDR1 GTSNPN and CDR2 SVGIG (reference sequence). V shed 1 base and J 0 bases; nucleotides not matched to a gene: 0. The CDR3 bases are TGTGCCTGGAGTGCAGGGGGTAGCAATCAGCCCCAGCATTTT. Its translation: CAWSAGGSNQPQHF. The full variable domain, its missing parts supplied by reference TRBV30 and TRBJ1-5, is SQTIHQWPATLVQPVGSPLSLECTVEGTSNPNLYWYRQAAGRGLQLLFYSVGIGQISSEVPQNLSASRPQDRQFILSSKKLLLSDSGFYLCAWSAGGSNQPQHFGDGTRLSIL.

This sequence joins TRBV7-9 and TRBJ2-7, with D hard to call. The V gene's germline CDR1 is SEHNR and CDR2 FQNEAQ (reference sequence). The length of the CDR3 is 14 residues. Trimming left V 2 bases short and J 3 bases short, with 11 bases between. This chain's CDR3 is CASSLTGSLYEQYF. In DNA, the CDR3 is TGTGCCAGCAGCTTAACCGGGTCCCTCTACGAGCAGTACTTC.

The chain is built from TRBV4-2 and TRBJ1-1; 11 bases line up with TRBD1. V trimming: 3 bases; J trimming: 9 bases; junction bases outside the gene matches: 12. Germline V gives CDR1 LGHNA, CDR2 YNFKEQ. The CDR3 is 16 residues long. CDR3 DNA: TGTGCCAGCAGCCAGGGGACAGGGGGGACCGCTTTGAAAGCTTTCTTT. Protein product: CASSQGTGGTALKAFF.

As concerns this clone: One end of the junction varies from germline; a read error may be responsible. V gene TRBV5-4 combines with J gene TRBJ1-2, with 12 bases that match TRBD1. The germline V gene encodes CDR1 SGHNT and CDR2 YYREEE (reference sequence). The CDR3 extends over 14 amino acids. This CDR3 is CASSSAGTGGGYPF. CDR3 coding DNA: TGTGCCAGCAGCTCAGCCGGGACAGGGGGCGGCTACCCCTTC.

The chain couples TRBV5-1 to TRBJ1-1, with 7 bases lining up with TRBD1. Germline-derived CDR1 and CDR2 are SGHRS and YFSETQ. The V gene end was trimmed by 0 bases and the J gene end by 10 bases; junction bases not matched to a gene: 9. This CDR3 is built from 14 residues. The CDR3 coding sequence is TGCGCCAGCAGCTTGGAGGGGGCGACATCTGGAGCTTTCTTT. Translating it yields CASSLEGATSGAFF.

This clone was recorded once. The CDR3 DNA reads as TGTGCCAGCAGCCAAGATGAGAGGGCCTACAATGAGCAGTTCTTC. This gives the protein CASSQDERAYNEQFF. The chain couples TRBV4-2 to TRBJ2-1; D might be TRBD2 (5 bases). The CDR3 totals 15 residues. V lost 0 bases and J 2 bases, leaving 8 bases between the germline ends. Germline CDR1 and CDR2: LGHNA and YNFKEQ.

This clone came up a few times. The V gene is TRBV7-9, the J gene TRBJ2-7; tentative D call: TRBD2 (7 bases). The CDR3 length is 16 residues. Between the trimmed V and J ends, which lost 5 bases and 2 bases, there was a span of 19 bases. CDR1 is SEHNR, CDR2 FQNEAQ, per germline (reference sequence). The CDR3 sequence is CASSLGGSGNPYEQYF. The CDR3, as DNA: TGTGCCAGCAGCCTAGGGGGAAGCGGGAATCCCTACGAGCAGTACTTC.

V usage is TRBV27 and J usage is TRBJ1-6, with a possible D match to TRBD1 (5 bases). The CDR3 has 19 residues. The germline V and J ends were trimmed by 5 bases and 0 bases, with 20 bases remaining between them. The germline CDR1 and CDR2 sequences are MNHEY and SMNVEV (reference sequence). The CDR3 nucleotides are TGTGCCAGCAGTCAATCAATGGGGGGAAGGAGCTCCTATAATTCACCCCTCCACTTT. Translation gives CASSQSMGGRSSYNSPLHF.